This record covers a single TCR beta chain. Its antigen remains unidentified. Within one base of it there is no much larger clone, and no base qualities were kept. The CDR3 regions of human TCRbeta chains were analyzed by immunosequencing. On the study's bioinformatics: Repertoire TCRs were matched against a reference library of SARS-CoV-2-specific TCRs generated with the MIRA antigen-specificity platform. Breadth was defined as the fraction of unique TCRs that were SARS-CoV-2-associated, and depth was defined as the fraction of total T cells that were SARS-CoV-2-associated. Using the MIRA data, each spike-specific TCR was assigned both to the spike region to which the TCR was reactive and to a CD4 or CD8 class. Log10-transformed breadth and depth values were compared by one-way ANOVA with Sidak's multiple comparisons tests. As stored in TCRdb, this immuneACCESS dataset retains in-frame rearrangements with V and J assigned. A fraction of the clones does not appear; measured against another copy, unresolved V genes explain less than half of the discrepancy, and the remainder lacks a known reason. V and J calls and clone size are copied from that table; D and trimming were computed from the DNA. The sample records about 60,000 clones, 75% to 90% of which are singletons. Around 7% of the sample is held by the ten biggest clonotypes.

The sample is drawn from a study of T cell responses to AZD1222 COVID-19 vaccine (dated by TCRdb to about 2021). About the investigation overall: TCR sequencing was performed for 233 trial participants, of whom some 200 were given two doses of AZD1222 and around 26 were given two doses of MenACWY control vaccine. Trial participants were enrolled by age into 18-55, 56-69 and 70-plus year subgroups, with approximately 150, 30 and 60 TCR-sequenced participants respectively.

V is clipped by 4 bases and J by 6 bases, and the sequence between their germline boundaries is 15 bases long. CDR1 and CDR2 (MDHEN, SYDVKM) derive from the germline V gene. Including the terminal cysteine and phenylalanine, the CDR3 comprises 14 residues. This entry keeps only the CDR3 DNA: 42 bases, framed from base 1. Broad study findings and their caveats: Nearly half of unique spike-specific TCRs reportedly recognized epitopes outside regions mutated in the B.1.351 and B.1.1.7 variants. In the small 56-69-year group, the increase in depth fell short of significance, most likely because of low power. Participants were mostly white British, with more females than males. The authors suggested clonal diversity may have been underestimated. Conclusions about previously exposed vaccinees are limited because only five or six AZD1222 recipients were SARS-CoV-2 seropositive at baseline. The whole spike protein was spanned by vaccine-associated CD4 TCRs, and dominant responses were seen in regions 160-218 and 743-854. After two AZD1222 doses, both the breadth and the depth of spike-specific TCRs were significantly higher than at day 0 and than in MenACWY recipients. Because no samples from the day 14 peak response were available, repertoires could be characterized only after the peak T cell response.

In the paper's terms, the time point label means: about 28 days (+/-7) after the second vaccine dose. AZD1222 recipients whose second dose came at about 4 weeks and those whose second dose came at about 12 weeks were combined into one group, since spike-specific TCR depth and breadth did not differ between the two schedules. Samples from vaccinated people were obtained from the UK trials COV001 and COV002, which included a single-blind randomized controlled phase 2/3 trial of AZD1222 (ChAdOx1 nCoV-19) in healthy adults. For TCRbeta chain sequencing, PBMC samples from trial participants were taken at day 0 and at day 28 after the second dose.

Sample: peripheral blood, taken 28 days after the second AZD1222 dose. In this chain, TRBV28 is recombined with TRBJ1-1; the best D guess is TRBD1, with 5 bases matching. The source of this sequence is an adult who received the AZD1222 COVID-19 vaccine. At the DNA level, the sequence is TGTGCCAGCAGTTCCCCCGGCAGGGTCCCTGAAGCTTTCTTT. This gives the protein CASSSPGRVPEAFF.